This record looks at one T cell receptor (beta chain) sequence and its context. The J segment lost 5 bases and the V segment lost 0 bases, leaving 5 bases of the junction unmatched. The germline V gene has CDR1 SGHRS and CDR2 YFSETQ. This CDR3 contains 15 residues. This study enrolled people aged about 18 to 100 from about two dozen US geographic areas. Categorization into cohorts depended on clinical history that participants reported. In the authors' workflow: Reference gene primer amplification in the assay estimated nucleated cell counts. Here immunoSEQ multiplex PCR was the method, and the copy in TCRdb shows in-frame clones only, minus some. V, J and clone size were drawn from that table, and D and trimming were deduced from the DNA. Altogether hundreds of thousands of clones are present, around 86% being singletons, with the ten largest covering about 3.5%. These data originate in a study of blood T cell repertoires in COVID-19. Study overall: Spain, Italy and the United States supplied samples that represented acute and convalescent COVID-19.

Sequencing used PBMCs or T cells enriched from blood (not recorded which). This receptor was taken from a woman in her thirties or forties with acute COVID-19. This chain links TRBV5-1 with TRBJ2-7; 10 bases are a match to TRBD1. CDR3 region: CASSLGQGARDEQYF. For the CDR3, the DNA is TGCGCCAGCAGCTTGGGACAGGGGGCGCGGGACGAGCAGTACTTC.